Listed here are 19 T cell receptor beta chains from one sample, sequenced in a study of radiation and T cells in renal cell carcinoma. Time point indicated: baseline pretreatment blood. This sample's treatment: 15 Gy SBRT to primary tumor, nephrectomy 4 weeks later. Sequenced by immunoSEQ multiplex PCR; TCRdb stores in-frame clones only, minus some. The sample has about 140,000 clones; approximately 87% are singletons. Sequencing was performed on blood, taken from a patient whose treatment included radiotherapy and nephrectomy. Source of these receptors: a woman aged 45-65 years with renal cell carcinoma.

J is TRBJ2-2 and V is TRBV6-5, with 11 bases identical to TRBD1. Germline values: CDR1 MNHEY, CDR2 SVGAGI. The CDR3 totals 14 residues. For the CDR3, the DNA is TGTACTTGGGGACAGGGGGGAAACACCGGGGAGCTGTTTTTT. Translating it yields CTWGQGGNTGELFF.

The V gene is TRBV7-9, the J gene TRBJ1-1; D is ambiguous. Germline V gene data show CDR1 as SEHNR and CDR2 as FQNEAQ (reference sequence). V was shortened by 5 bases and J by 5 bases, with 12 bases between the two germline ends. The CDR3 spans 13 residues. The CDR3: CASSARAGTEAFF. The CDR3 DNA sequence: TGTGCCAGCAGCGCCCGGGCGGGAACTGAAGCTTTCTTT.

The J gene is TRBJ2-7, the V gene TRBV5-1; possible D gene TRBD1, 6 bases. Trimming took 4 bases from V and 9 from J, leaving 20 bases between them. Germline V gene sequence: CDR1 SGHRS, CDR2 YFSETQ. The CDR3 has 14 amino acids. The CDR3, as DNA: TGCGCCAGCAGCCAACAAGGGGGTCTCTTCGGGCAGTACTTC. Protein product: CASSQQGGLFGQYF.

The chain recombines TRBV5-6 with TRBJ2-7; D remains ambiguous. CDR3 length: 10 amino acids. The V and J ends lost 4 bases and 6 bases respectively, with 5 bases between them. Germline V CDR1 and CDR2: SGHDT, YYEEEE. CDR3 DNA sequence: TGTGCCAGCAGCGCCCCCGAGCAGTACTTC. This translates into CASSAPEQYF.

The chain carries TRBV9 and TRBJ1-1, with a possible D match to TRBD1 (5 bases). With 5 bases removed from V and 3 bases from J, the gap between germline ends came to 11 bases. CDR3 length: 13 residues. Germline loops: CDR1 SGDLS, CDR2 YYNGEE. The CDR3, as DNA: TGTGCCAGCAGAATAAGGGGCGACACTGAAGCTTTCTTT. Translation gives CASRIRGDTEAFF.

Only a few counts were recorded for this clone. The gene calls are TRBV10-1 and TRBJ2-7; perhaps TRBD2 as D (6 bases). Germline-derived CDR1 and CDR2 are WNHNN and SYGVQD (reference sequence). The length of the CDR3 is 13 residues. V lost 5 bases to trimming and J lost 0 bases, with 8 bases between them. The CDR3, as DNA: TGCGCCAGCAGTCGGGGGAGCTCCTACGAGCAGTACTTC. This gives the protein CASSRGSSYEQYF.

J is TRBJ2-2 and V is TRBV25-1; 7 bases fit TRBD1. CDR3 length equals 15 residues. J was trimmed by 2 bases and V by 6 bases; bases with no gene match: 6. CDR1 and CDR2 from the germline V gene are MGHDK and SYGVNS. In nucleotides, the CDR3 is TGTGCCAGCAGCGATACAGGGGAAAACACCGGGGAGCTGTTTTTT. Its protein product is CASSDTGENTGELFF.

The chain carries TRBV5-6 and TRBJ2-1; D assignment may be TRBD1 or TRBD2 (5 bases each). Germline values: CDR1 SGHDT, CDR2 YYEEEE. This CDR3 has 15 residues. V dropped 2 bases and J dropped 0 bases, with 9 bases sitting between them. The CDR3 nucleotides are TGTGCCAGCAGCTTCCGAGGGGTCTCCTACAATGAGCAGTTCTTC. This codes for CASSFRGVSYNEQFF.

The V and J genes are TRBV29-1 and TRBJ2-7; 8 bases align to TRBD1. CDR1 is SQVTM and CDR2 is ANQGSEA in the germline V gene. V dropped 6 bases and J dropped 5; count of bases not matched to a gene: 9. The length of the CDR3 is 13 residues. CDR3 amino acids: CSVAGQGADEQYF. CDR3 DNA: TGCAGCGTGGCCGGACAGGGCGCGGACGAGCAGTACTTC.

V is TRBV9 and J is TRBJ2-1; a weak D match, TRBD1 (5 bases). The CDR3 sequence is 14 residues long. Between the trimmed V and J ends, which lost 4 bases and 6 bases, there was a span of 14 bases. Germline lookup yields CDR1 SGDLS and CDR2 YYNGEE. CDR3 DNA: TGTGCCAGCAGCTCAGGGATTACGGTCAATGAGCAGTTCTTC. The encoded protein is CASSSGITVNEQFF.

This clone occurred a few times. This CDR3 reads CASSYDLAAVGYGYTF. Written as DNA, the CDR3 is TGTGCCAGCAGTTACGACTTGGCAGCGGTGGGCTATGGCTACACCTTC. The chain joins TRBV6-5 to TRBJ1-2; D unclear. The CDR3 loop spans 16 amino acids. Trimming pared 2 bases from V and 4 bases from J, leaving 17 bases between. Germline CDR1 is MNHEY and CDR2 is SVGAGI.

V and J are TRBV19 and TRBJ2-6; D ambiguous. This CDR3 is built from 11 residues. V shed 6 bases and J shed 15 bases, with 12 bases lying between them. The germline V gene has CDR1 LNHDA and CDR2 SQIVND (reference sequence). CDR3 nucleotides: TGTGCCAGTAGCCAACGTCTGGACCTGACTTTC. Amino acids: CASSQRLDLTF. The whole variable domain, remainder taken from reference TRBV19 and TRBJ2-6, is DGGITQSPKYLFRKEGQNVTLSCEQNLNHDAMYWYRQDPGQGLRLIYYSQIVNDFQKGDIAEGYSVSREKKESFPLTVTSAQKNPTAFYLCASSQRLDLTFGAGSRLTVL.

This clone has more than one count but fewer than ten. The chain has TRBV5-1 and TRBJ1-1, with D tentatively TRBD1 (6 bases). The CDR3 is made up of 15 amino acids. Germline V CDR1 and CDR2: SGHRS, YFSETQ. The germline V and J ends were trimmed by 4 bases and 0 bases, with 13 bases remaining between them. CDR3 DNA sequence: TGCGCCAGCAGCATCAGCAGGGGAGTGAACACTGAAGCTTTCTTT. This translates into CASSISRGVNTEAFF.

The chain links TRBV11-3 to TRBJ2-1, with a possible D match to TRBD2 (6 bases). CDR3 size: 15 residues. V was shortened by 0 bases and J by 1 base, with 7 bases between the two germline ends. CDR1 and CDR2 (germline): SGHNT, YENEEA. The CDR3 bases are TGTGCCAGCAGCTTAGATGCGGGATCCTACAATGAGCAGTTCTTC. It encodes CASSLDAGSYNEQFF.

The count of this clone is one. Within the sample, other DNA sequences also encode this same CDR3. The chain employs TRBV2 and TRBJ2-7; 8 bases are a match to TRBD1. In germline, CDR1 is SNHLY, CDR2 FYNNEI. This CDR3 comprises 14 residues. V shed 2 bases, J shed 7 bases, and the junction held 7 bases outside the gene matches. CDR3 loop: CASSERQGAWEQYF. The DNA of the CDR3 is TGTGCCAGCAGTGAAAGGCAGGGGGCTTGGGAGCAGTACTTC. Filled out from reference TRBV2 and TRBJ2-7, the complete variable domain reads EPEVTQTPSHQVTQMGQEVILRCVPISNHLYFYWYRQILGQKVEFLVSFYNNEISEKSEIFDDQFSVERPDGSNFTLKIRSTKLEDSAMYFCASSERQGAWEQYFGPGTRLTVT.

For the CDR3, the DNA is TGTGCCATCAAAAGACAGGGATCGAACACCGGGGAGCTGTTTTTT. It specifies CAIKRQGSNTGELFF. This chain uses TRBV10-3 with TRBJ2-2; 7 bases map to TRBD1. V was clipped by 7 bases and J by 0 bases; unmatched bases: 5. Germline V gene sequence: CDR1 ENHRY, CDR2 SYGVKD. The CDR3 covers 15 residues.

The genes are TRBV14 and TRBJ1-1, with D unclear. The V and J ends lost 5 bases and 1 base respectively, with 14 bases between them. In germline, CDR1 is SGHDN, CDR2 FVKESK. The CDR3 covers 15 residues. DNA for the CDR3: TGTGCCAGCAGCTTTCTCCTTCAAAGGAACACTGAAGCTTTCTTT. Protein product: CASSFLLQRNTEAFF.

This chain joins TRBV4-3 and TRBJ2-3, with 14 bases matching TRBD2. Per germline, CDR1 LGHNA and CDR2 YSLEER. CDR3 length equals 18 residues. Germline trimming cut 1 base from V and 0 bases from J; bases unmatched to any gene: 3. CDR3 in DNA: TGCGCCAGCAGCCAAGGACTAGCGGGGGGGCCGAGCACAGATACGCAGTATTTT. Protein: CASSQGLAGGPSTDTQYF.

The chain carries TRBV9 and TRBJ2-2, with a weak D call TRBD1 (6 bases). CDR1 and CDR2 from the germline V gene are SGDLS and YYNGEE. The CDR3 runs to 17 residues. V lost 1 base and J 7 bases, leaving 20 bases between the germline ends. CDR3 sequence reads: CASSVPGWGPGDGELFF. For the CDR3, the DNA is TGTGCCAGCAGCGTACCCGGATGGGGGCCTGGGGACGGGGAGCTGTTTTTT.